These 14 T cell receptor beta chains came from one sample sequenced in a study of cytomegalovirus exposure and HLA in healthy donors. PCR was performed using 60 Vbeta and 13 Jbeta primers. Assay: immunoSEQ multiplex PCR; the TCRdb copy retains only in-frame clones and omits some. The sample shows 120,000 or so clones, over 70% of them seen only once. Sample: PBMCs. The receptor set was obtained from a female donor in good health and CMV-seropositive.

The J gene is TRBJ1-1, the V gene TRBV21-1. TRBV21-1 is deemed a pseudogene. The CDR3 covers 13 residues. The CDR3 sequence: CASSKGEEDEAFF. In nucleotides, the CDR3 is TGTGCCAGCAGCAAAGGGGAGGAAGATGAAGCTTTCTTT.

This chain joins TRBV7-7 and TRBJ2-2; D gene unclear. The germline V and J ends were trimmed by 1 base and 7 bases, with 4 bases remaining between them. CDR1 is SSHAT and CDR2 is FNYEAQ in the germline V gene (reference sequence). This CDR3 contains 12 residues. CDR3 amino acids: CASSLDGGELFF. In DNA, the CDR3 is TGTGCCAGCAGCTTAGACGGCGGGGAGCTGTTTTTT.

The chain uses TRBV19 and TRBJ2-7, with TRBD2 as a possible D gene (6 bases). V was cut by 2 bases and J by 5 bases, with 13 bases left in between. Germline assignment: CDR1 LNHDA and CDR2 SQIVND (reference sequence). The CDR3 is 14 amino acids. Here the CDR3 DNA reads TGTGCCAGTAGTATAAGGCCCTGGGGGGACGAGCAGTACTTC. Encoded protein: CASSIRPWGDEQYF.

The rearrangement joins TRBV5-1 to TRBJ1-6; perhaps TRBD1 as D (5 bases). The germline V gene encodes CDR1 SGHRS and CDR2 YFSETQ. The CDR3 runs 14 residues. Trimming shortened V by 0 bases and J by 5 bases, and 6 bases separated the two germline ends. The CDR3 bases are TGCGCCAGCAGCTTGGGACAGCATAATTCACCCCTCCACTTT. Its translation: CASSLGQHNSPLHF.

The gene calls are TRBV25-1 and TRBJ2-1; D unclear. Germline V gene data show CDR1 as MGHDK and CDR2 as SYGVNS. CDR3 length: 16 amino acids. The germline V and J ends were trimmed by 3 bases and 2 bases, with 14 bases remaining between them. The CDR3 nucleotides are TGTGCCAGCAGTGATTCATCTAGGTACGCCTACAATGAGCAGTTCTTC. Its protein is CASSDSSRYAYNEQFF.

This clone was recorded once. The V call is TRBV7-2, the J call TRBJ2-7; 12 bases agree with TRBD2. The J segment lost 4 bases and the V segment lost 8 bases, leaving 6 bases of the junction unmatched. CDR1 is SGHTA, CDR2 FQGNSA, per germline. This CDR3 has 14 residues. The CDR3 DNA reads TGTGCCAGCTGTCTAGCGGGGGGGCAGTACGAGCAGTACTTC. Residues: CASCLAGGQYEQYF.

The chain uses TRBV28 and TRBJ1-2; D gene unclear. Looked up from germline, CDR1 is MDHEN and CDR2 is SYDVKM. This CDR3 comprises 14 residues. Trimming cost V 6 bases and J 4 bases, with 15 bases left between them. The CDR3 region has the DNA TGTGCCAGCAGGGGCAGAGCGGAGGTCTATGGCTACACCTTC. It translates to CASRGRAEVYGYTF.

The rearrangement joins TRBV19 to TRBJ2-2; D uncertain. This CDR3 comprises 14 residues. Germline V gene lookup returns CDR1 LNHDA and CDR2 SQIVND (reference sequence). With 9 bases removed from V and 1 base from J, the gap between germline ends came to 12 bases. In DNA form, the CDR3 reads TGTGCCAGCCAGGCGCTCCAGAACACCGGGGAGCTGTTTTTT. Translating it yields CASQALQNTGELFF. Full variable domain (rest looked up from reference TRBV19 and TRBJ2-2): DGGITQSPKYLFRKEGQNVTLSCEQNLNHDAMYWYRQDPGQGLRLIYYSQIVNDFQKGDIAEGYSVSREKKESFPLTVTSAQKNPTAFYLCASQALQNTGELFFGEGSRLTVL.

Comments on this clone: Other nucleotide sequences in the sample specify the same CDR3. The chain links TRBV6-5 to TRBJ1-1; 7 nucleotides align to TRBD1. The length of the CDR3 is 13 residues. The V and J ends lost 5 bases and 1 base, in that order; junction bases with no gene match: 1. Germline V gene data show CDR1 as MNHEY and CDR2 as SVGAGI. CDR3 in DNA: TGTGCCAGCAGTAGGACAGGGAACACTGAAGCTTTCTTT. The encoded protein is CASSRTGNTEAFF.

Note on this clone: Germline and junction disagree at one end, which may indicate a read error. The chain employs TRBV7-9 and TRBJ1-1; TRBD1 might be the D (6 bases). The CDR3 sequence is 14 residues long. Per germline, CDR1 SEHNR and CDR2 FQNEAQ (reference sequence). The CDR3 sequence: CSSSMGQVNTEAFF. Written as DNA, the CDR3 is TGTTCCAGCAGCATGGGACAAGTGAACACTGAAGCTTTCTTT.

V is TRBV2 and J is TRBJ2-7; 11 bases are a match to TRBD1. The CDR3 is 15 residues long. Trimming took 6 bases from V and 2 from J; bases not matched to a gene: 6. CDR1 SNHLY and CDR2 FYNNEI come from the germline V gene. In nucleotides, the CDR3 is TGTGCCAGCAGAGAACGGGACAGGGGGACCTACGAGCAGTACTTC. Its protein is CASRERDRGTYEQYF.

The gene calls are TRBV5-1 and TRBJ1-4; D is unclear. Germline V gene sequence: CDR1 SGHRS, CDR2 YFSETQ. V shed 5 bases and J shed 4 bases, with 18 bases lying between them. The CDR3 totals 16 residues. The CDR3 sequence: CASRVGLGGFNEKLFF. The CDR3 nucleotides read TGCGCCAGCAGAGTCGGCTTAGGAGGCTTTAATGAAAAACTGTTTTTT. Using reference TRBV5-1 and TRBJ1-4 for the parts outside the CDR3, the full variable domain is KAGVTQTPRYLIKTRGQQVTLSCSPISGHRSVSWYQQTPGQGLQFLFEYFSETQRNKGNFPGRFSGRQFSNSRSEMNVSTLELGDSALYLCASRVGLGGFNEKLFFGSGTQLSVL.

The CDR3 region has the DNA TGTGCCAGCAGCTCCTACCCCGCGGACAATGCCGCACGTGGCTACACCTTC. Protein product: CASSSYPADNAARGYTF. The chain carries TRBV7-9 and TRBJ1-2; tentatively, D is TRBD1 (5 bases). The V and J ends lost 4 bases and 7 bases respectively, with 25 bases between them. The germline CDR1 and CDR2 sequences are SEHNR and FQNEAQ (reference sequence). The CDR3 length is 17 residues.

The chain employs TRBV29-1 and TRBJ2-1; 11 bases match TRBD2. V was pared by 0 bases and J by 6 bases, with 4 bases of the junction left unmatched. Germline CDR1 SQVTM, CDR2 ANQGSEA. The CDR3 is 15 amino acids. CDR3 loop: CSVEDIAGGLNEQFF. The DNA for the CDR3 is TGCAGCGTTGAAGATATAGCGGGGGGGCTCAATGAGCAGTTCTTC.